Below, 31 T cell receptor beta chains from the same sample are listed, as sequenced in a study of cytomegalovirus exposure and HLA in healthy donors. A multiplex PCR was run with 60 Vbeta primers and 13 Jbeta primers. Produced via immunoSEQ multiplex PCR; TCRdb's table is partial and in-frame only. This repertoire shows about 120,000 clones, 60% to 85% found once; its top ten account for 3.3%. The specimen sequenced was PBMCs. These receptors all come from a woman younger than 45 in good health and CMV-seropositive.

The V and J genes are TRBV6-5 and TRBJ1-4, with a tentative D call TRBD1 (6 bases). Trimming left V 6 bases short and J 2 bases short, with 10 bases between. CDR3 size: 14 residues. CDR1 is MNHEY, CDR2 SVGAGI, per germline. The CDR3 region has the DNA TGTGCCAGCAGCAGGACAGTTACTAATGAAAAACTGTTTTTT. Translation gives CASSRTVTNEKLFF.

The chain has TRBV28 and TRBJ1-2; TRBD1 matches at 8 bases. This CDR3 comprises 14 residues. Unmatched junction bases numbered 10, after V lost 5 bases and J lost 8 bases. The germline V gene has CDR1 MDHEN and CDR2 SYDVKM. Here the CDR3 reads CASSLPTGTGGYTF. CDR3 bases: TGTGCCAGCAGTCTCCCGACCGGGACAGGCGGCTACACCTTC.

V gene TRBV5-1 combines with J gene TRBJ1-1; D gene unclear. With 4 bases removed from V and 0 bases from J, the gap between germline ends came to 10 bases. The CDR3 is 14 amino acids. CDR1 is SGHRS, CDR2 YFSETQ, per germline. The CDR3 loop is CASSPDTLNTEAFF. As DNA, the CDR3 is TGCGCCAGCAGCCCTGACACCTTGAACACTGAAGCTTTCTTT.

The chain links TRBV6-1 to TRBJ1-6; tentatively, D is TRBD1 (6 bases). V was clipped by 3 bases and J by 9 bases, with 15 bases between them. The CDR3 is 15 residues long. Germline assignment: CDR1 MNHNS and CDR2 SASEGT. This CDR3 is CASSEIQGLVSPLHF. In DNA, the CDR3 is TGTGCCAGCAGTGAGATTCAGGGGTTGGTTTCACCCCTCCACTTT.

The CDR3 is CASSYRDRDPNTEAFF. Here the CDR3 DNA reads TGTGCCAGCAGTTACCGGGACAGGGACCCGAACACTGAAGCTTTCTTT. The chain joins TRBV6-5 to TRBJ1-1, with 9 bases fitting TRBD1. The CDR3 runs to 16 residues. The germline V gene has CDR1 MNHEY and CDR2 SVGAGI. J gave up 1 base and V 2 bases, and 5 bases lay outside the gene matches.

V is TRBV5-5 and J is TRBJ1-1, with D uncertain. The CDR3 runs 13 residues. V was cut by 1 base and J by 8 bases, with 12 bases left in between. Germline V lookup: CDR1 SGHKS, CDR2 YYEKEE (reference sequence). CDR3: CASSLSSPREAFF. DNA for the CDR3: TGTGCCAGCAGCTTGAGTTCCCCGCGGGAAGCTTTCTTT.

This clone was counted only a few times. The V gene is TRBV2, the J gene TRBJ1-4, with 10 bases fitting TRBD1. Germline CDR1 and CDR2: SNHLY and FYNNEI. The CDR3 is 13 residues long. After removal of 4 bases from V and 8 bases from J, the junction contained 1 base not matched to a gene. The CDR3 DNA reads TGTGCCAGCAGTGGGACAGGGGGAGAAAAACTGTTTTTT. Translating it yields CASSGTGGEKLFF.

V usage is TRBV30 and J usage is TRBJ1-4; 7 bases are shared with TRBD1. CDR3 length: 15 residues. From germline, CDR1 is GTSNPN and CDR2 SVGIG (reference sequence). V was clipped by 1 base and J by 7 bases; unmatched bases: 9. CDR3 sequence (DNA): TGTGCCTGGAGTGGAGACAGGGCTATTGGTGAAAAACTGTTTTTT. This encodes CAWSGDRAIGEKLFF.

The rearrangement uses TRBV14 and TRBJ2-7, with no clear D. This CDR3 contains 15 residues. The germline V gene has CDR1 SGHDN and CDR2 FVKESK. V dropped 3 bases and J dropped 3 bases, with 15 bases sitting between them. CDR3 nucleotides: TGTGCCAGCAGCCAGACACTGACATATCGCTACGAGCAGTACTTC. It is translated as CASSQTLTYRYEQYF.

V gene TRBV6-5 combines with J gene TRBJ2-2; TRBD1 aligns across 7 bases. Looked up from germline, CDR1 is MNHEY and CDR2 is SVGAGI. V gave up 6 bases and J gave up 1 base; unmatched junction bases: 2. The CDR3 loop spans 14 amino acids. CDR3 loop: CASRTGLNTGELFF. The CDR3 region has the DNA TGTGCCAGCAGGACAGGGCTGAACACCGGGGAGCTGTTTTTT.

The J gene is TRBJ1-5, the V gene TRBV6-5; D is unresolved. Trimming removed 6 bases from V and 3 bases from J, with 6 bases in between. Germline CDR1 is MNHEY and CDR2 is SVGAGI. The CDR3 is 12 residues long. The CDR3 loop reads CASRQNNQPQHF. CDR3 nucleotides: TGTGCCAGCAGACAGAACAATCAGCCCCAGCATTTT.

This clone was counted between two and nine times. CDR3 sequence: CASSPMGDYNTGELFF. CDR3 nucleotide sequence: TGTGCCAGCAGCCCAATGGGGGACTACAACACCGGGGAGCTGTTTTTT. The chain employs TRBV11-2 and TRBJ2-2, with TRBD2 identical over 7 bases. Per germline, CDR1 SGHAT and CDR2 FQNNGV. J lost 2 bases, V lost 5 bases, and 8 bases had no gene match. This CDR3 has 16 amino acids.

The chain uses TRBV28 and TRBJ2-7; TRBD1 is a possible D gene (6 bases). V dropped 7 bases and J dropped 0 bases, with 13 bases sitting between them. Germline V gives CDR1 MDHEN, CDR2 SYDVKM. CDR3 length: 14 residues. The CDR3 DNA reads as TGTGCCAGCATCCCTACAGGGCCCTCCTACGAGCAGTACTTC. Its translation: CASIPTGPSYEQYF.

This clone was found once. In nucleotides, the CDR3 is TGTGCCAGCAGGATAGCGGGGAATAGACACGAGCAGTACTTC. Translated: CASRIAGNRHEQYF. The chain is built from TRBV2 and TRBJ2-7, with 8 bases lining up with TRBD2. The junction had 9 bases not matched to a gene; V was cut back by 6 bases and J by 5 bases. CDR3 length: 14 residues. CDR1 SNHLY and CDR2 FYNNEI come from the germline V gene.

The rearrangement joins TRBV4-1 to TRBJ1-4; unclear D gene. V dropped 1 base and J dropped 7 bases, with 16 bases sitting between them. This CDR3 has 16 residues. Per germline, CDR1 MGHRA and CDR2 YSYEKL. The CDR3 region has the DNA TGCGCCAGCAGCCAAGGCCCGGGAAGGGAGACTGAAAAACTGTTTTTT. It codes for CASSQGPGRETEKLFF.

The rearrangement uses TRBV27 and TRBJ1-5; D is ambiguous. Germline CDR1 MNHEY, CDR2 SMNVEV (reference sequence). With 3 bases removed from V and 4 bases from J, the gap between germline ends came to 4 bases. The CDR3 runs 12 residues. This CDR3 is CASSFNNQPQHF. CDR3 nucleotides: TGTGCCAGCAGTTTTAATAATCAGCCCCAGCATTTT.

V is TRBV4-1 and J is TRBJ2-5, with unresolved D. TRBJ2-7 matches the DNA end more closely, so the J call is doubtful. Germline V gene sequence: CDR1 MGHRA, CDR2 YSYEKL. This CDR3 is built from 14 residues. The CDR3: CASSPDWSSYEQYF. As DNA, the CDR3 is TGCGCCAGCAGCCCCGATTGGAGCTCCTACGAGCAGTACTTC.

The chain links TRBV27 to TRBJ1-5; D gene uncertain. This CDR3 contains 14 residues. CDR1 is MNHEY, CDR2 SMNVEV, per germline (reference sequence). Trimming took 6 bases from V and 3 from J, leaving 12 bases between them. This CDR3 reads CASSPGWSNQPQHF. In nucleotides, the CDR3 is TGTGCCAGCAGCCCCGGTTGGTCCAATCAGCCCCAGCATTTT.

This chain's CDR3 is CASSEAGPWEEYF. The CDR3 nucleotides read TGTGCCAGCAGTGAAGCGGGACCCTGGGAGGAGTACTTC. The chain uses TRBV6-1 and TRBJ2-7, with a tentative D call TRBD2 (6 bases). Germline V gene lookup returns CDR1 MNHNS and CDR2 SASEGT. V lost 0 bases, J lost 11 bases, and 14 bases lay in between. There are 13 residues in the CDR3.

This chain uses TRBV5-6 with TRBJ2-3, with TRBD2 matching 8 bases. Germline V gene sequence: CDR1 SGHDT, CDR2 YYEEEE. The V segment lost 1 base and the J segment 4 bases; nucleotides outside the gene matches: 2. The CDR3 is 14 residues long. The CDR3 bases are TGTGCCAGCAGCTTGAAGCGGGGGTCAGATACGCAGTATTTT. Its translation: CASSLKRGSDTQYF. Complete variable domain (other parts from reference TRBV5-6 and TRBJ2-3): DAGVTQSPTHLIKTRGQQVTLRCSPKSGHDTVSWYQQALGQGPQFIFQYYEEEERQRGNFPDRFSGHQFPNYSSELNVNALLLGDSALYLCASSLKRGSDTQYFGPGTRLTVL.

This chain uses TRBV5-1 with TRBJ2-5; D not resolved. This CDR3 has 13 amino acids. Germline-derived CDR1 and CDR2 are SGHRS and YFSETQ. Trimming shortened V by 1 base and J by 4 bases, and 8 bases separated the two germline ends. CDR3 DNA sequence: TGCGCCAGCAGCTTGTCCGGCGGAGAGACCCAGTACTTC. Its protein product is CASSLSGGETQYF.

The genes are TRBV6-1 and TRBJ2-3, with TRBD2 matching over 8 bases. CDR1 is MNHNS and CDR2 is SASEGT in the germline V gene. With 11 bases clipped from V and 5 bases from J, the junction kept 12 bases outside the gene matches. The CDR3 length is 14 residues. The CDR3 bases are TGTGCCGGTCGCCTCGGGGGGGCCGTAGATACGCAGTATTTT. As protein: CAGRLGGAVDTQYF.

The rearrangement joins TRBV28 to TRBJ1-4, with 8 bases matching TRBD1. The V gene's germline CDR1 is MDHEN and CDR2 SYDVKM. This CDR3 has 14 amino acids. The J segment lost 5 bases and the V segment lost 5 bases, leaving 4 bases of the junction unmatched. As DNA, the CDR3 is TGTGCCAGCAGTAGGACAGGGTTAAATGAAAAACTGTTTTTT. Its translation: CASSRTGLNEKLFF.

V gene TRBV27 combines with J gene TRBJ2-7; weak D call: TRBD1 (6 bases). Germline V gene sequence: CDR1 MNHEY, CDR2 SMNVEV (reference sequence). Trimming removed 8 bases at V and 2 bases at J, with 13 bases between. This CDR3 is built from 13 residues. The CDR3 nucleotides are TGTGCCAGCCATCCGGGACATCCCTACGAGCAGTACTTC. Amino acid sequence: CASHPGHPYEQYF.

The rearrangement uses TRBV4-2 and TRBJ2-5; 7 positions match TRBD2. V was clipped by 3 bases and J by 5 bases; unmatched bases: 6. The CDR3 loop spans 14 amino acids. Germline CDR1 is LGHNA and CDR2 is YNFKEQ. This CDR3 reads CASSQAAGVETQYF. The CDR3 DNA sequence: TGTGCCAGCAGCCAGGCCGCGGGGGTGGAGACCCAGTACTTC.

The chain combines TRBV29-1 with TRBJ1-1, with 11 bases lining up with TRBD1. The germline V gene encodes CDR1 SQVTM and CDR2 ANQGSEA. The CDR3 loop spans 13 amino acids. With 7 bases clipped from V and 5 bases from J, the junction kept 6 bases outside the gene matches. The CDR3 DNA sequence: TGCAGCGGGGGCGGGACAGGGGGTACTGAAGCTTTCTTT. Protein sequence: CSGGGTGGTEAFF.

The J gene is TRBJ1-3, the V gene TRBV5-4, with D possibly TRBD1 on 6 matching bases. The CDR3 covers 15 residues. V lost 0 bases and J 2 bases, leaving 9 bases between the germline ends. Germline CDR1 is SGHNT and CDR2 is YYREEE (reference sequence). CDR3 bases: TGTGCCAGCAGCTTGGGCGGGGGCGCTGGAAACACCATATATTTT. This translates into CASSLGGGAGNTIYF.

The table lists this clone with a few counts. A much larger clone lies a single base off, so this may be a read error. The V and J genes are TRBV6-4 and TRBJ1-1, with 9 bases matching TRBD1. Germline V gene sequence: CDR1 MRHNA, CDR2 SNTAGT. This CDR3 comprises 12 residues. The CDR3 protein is CAGSARTGVAFF. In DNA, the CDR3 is TGTGCCGGCAGTGCCAGGACAGGGGTCGCTTTCTTT.

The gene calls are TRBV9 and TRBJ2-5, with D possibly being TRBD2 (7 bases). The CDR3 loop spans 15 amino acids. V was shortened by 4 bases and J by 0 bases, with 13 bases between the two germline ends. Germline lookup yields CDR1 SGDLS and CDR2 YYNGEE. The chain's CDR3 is CASSPGGAYQETQYF. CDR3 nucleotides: TGTGCCAGCAGCCCGGGGGGCGCGTACCAAGAGACCCAGTACTTC. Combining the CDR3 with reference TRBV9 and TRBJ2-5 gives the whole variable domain DSGVTQTPKHLITATGQRVTLRCSPRSGDLSVYWYQQSLDQGLQFLIQYYNGEERAKGNILERFSAQQFPDLHSELNLSSLELGDSALYFCASSPGGAYQETQYFGPGTRLLVL.

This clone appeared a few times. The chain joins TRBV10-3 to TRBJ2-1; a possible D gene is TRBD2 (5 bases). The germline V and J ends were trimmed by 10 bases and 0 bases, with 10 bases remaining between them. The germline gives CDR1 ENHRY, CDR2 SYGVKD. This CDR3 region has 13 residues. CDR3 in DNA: TGTGCCACGACGGGGAGCTCCTACAATGAGCAGTTCTTC. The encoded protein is CATTGSSYNEQFF.

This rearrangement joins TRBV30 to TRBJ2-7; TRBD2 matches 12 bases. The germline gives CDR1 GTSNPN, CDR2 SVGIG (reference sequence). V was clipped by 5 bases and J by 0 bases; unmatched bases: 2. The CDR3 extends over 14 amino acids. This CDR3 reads CAWASGGVSYEQYF. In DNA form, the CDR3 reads TGTGCCTGGGCTAGCGGGGGGGTCTCCTACGAGCAGTACTTC.